This TCR beta chain was recovered during a study of T cell repertoires in cytomegalovirus infection. TCRdb used MiXCR to reprocess the reads, holding one entry per CDR3 protein. This table holds hundreds of thousands of distinct CDR3 sequences, about a third found once. This clonotype was picked up a small number of times. What it binds is unknown. Germline values: CDR1 SGDLS, CDR2 YYNGEE. The CDR3 has 14 residues. Trimming pared 3 bases from V and 0 bases from J, leaving 10 bases between. Sequences were derived from cultured CD8+ T cells from PBMCs, sampled from culture after CMV antigen stimulation. The sequence derives from a human donor in good health (CMV status not recorded). Some clones in this sample may be carry-over from other donors' samples. The J gene is TRBJ2-7, the V gene TRBV9; perhaps TRBD2 as D (6 bases). The CDR3 here is CASSEAGYSYEQYF. Written as DNA, the CDR3 is TGTGCCAGCAGCGAGGCGGGGTACTCCTACGAGCAGTACTTC. Drawing the rest from reference TRBV9 and TRBJ2-7, the complete variable domain is DSGVTQTPKHLITATGQRVTLRCSPRSGDLSVYWYQQSLDQGLQFLIQYYNGEERAKGNILERFSAQQFPDLHSELNLSSLELGDSALYFCASSEAGYSYEQYFGPGTRLTVT.